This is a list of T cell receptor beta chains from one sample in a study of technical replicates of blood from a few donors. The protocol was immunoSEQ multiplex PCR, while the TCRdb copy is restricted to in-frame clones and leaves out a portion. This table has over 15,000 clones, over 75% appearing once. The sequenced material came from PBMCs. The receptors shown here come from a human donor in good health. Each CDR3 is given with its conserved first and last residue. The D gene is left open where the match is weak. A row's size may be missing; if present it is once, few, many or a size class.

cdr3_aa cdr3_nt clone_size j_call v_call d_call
CASNPQGDTGELFF TGTGCCAGCAATCCACAGGGAGATACCGGGGAGCTGTTTTTT NA TRBJ2-2 TRBV28 NA
CAWSTRRRGELFF TGTGCCTGGAGTACACGGCGGCGCGGGGAGCTGTTTTTT NA TRBJ2-2 TRBV30 NA
CASSKPGQGTYEQYF TGTGCCAGTAGTAAACCGGGACAGGGGACCTACGAGCAGTACTTC once TRBJ2-7 TRBV19 TRBD1
CASSLERGNTGELFF TGTGCCAGCAGCTTAGAACGCGGGAACACCGGGGAGCTGTTTTTT NA TRBJ2-2 TRBV11-3 NA
CASSPTGGEPYEQYF TGTGCCAGCAGTCCGACAGGGGGCGAACCCTACGAGCAGTACTTC NA TRBJ2-7 TRBV28 TRBD1
CASSIDAQYGYTF TGTGCCAGTAGTATAGACGCGCAATATGGCTACACCTTC NA TRBJ1-2 TRBV19 NA
CASSLGQQETQYF TGCGCCAGCAGCTTGGGACAGCAAGAGACCCAGTACTTC NA TRBJ2-5 TRBV5-1 NA
CASRSQAGSWDTGELFF TGCGCCAGCAGAAGCCAAGCCGGGAGTTGGGACACCGGGGAGCTGTTTTTT NA TRBJ2-2 TRBV4-1 NA
CASSQQGTGVEAFF TGTGCCAGCAGTCAGCAGGGGACAGGGGTTGAAGCTTTCTTT NA TRBJ1-1 TRBV6-6 TRBD1
CASSPDRGLSNQPQHF TGTGCCAGCTCGCCCGACAGGGGGCTTAGCAATCAGCCCCAGCATTTT once TRBJ1-5 TRBV18 TRBD1